This record covers a single T cell receptor beta chain. What it binds is unknown. This record comes from a study of cytomegalovirus exposure and HLA in healthy donors. General study results and limits: Earlier results showed most TCR beta V segments being productive about 90% or about 30% of the time.

The CDR3 extends over 15 amino acids. The germline V gene has CDR1 MNHNY and CDR2 SVGAGI (reference sequence). Trimming shortened V by 10 bases and J by 1 base, and 17 bases separated the two germline ends. The PCR was carried out with 60 Vbeta primers and 13 Jbeta primers. Source study methods: It was a later analysis that counted tens of millions of unique TCR beta chains, of which 9 million to 13 million were shared. Here immunoSEQ multiplex PCR was the method, and the copy in TCRdb shows in-frame clones only, minus some. V and J calls and clone size are given by that table; D and trimming were obtained from the DNA. The repertoire includes around 150,000 clones, about 80% of them detected once, and 0.9% to 1.1% sits in the top ten.

Sample: PBMCs. The source of this sequence is a woman aged 40 to 49 in good health and CMV-seronegative. This chain uses TRBV6-6 with TRBJ2-1, with a weak D call TRBD2 (6 bases). The CDR3 DNA reads as TGTGCCACCAAACCCCGGGACTTATCCTACAATGAGCAGTTCTTC. Encoded protein: CATKPRDLSYNEQFF.